A single count supports the clone carrying this TCR beta chain. This sample is part of a study of blood T cell repertoires in COVID-19. Study at large: Samples taken during acute and convalescent COVID-19 were collected in the United States, Italy and Spain. Sample material is recorded as cDNA or gDNA derived from T cells, B-cell-depleted T cells, or PBMCs.

Trimming shortened V by 2 bases and J by 7 bases, and 5 bases separated the two germline ends. Germline loops: CDR1 SGHVS, CDR2 FNYEAQ. This CDR3 contains 11 residues. As handled by the study authors: Amplification with reference gene primers provided the estimates of nucleated cell counts. Clones were sequenced by immunoSEQ multiplex PCR, and TCRdb holds only the in-frame ones, with some missing. The D gene and trimming were derived from the DNA, and the V and J assignments and clone size from that table. The sample holds roughly 250,000 clones; over 70% are singletons and the top ten take around 3.4%.

Sequencing input: peripheral blood. The source is a woman older than 75 with acute or convalescent COVID-19. The chain couples TRBV7-6 to TRBJ1-1; D uncertain. CDR3 nucleotides: TGTGCCAGCAGCTTATTTCGTGAAGCTTTCTTT. Its protein is CASSLFREAFF.